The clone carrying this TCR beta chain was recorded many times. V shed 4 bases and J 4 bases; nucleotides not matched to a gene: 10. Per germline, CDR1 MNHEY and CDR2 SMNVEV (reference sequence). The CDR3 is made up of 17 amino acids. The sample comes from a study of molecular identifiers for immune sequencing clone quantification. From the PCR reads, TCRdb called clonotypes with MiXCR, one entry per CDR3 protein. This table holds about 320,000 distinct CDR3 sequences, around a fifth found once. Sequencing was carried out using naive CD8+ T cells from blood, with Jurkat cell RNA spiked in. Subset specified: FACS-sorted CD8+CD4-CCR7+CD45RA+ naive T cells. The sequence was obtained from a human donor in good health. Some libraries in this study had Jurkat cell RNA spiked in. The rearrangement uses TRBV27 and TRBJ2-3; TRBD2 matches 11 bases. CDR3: CASSSPASGRWADTQYF. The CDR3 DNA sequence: TGTGCCAGCAGTTCCCCTGCTAGCGGGAGGTGGGCAGATACGCAGTATTTT.